This T cell receptor (beta chain) comes out of a study of cytomegalovirus exposure and HLA in healthy donors. Study-level background: In an earlier analysis, around 120 million unique TCR beta sequences were found from about 179 million T cells. Findings of the study overall: In vitro assays verified that a few CMV-associated chains recognized CMV antigens specifically. Rarity characterized most TCR sequences, yet some public TCRs appeared in many donors.

Turning to this clone: Its antigen remains unknown.

Germline assignment: CDR1 MNHNY and CDR2 SVGAGI (reference sequence). V dropped 5 bases and J dropped 5; count of bases not matched to a gene: 7. CDR3 size: 15 residues. PCR primers comprised 60 Vbeta and 13 Jbeta primers. Measured with immunoSEQ multiplex PCR; TCRdb has only the in-frame clones, and not every one. The table records approximately 170,000 clones, roughly 73% of them present only once. The material sequenced was PBMCs. The source of this sequence is a female donor in good health and CMV-seronegative. The rearrangement joins TRBV6-6 to TRBJ2-2; 8 nucleotides agree with TRBD1. CDR3 in amino acids: CASSTAGQGTGELFF. CDR3 in DNA: TGTGCCAGCAGTACCGCCGGACAGGGTACCGGGGAGCTGTTTTTT.